Sequencing of this TCR beta chain was carried out in a study of tumor-infiltrating lymphocytes in glioblastoma multiforme. Multiple V-beta primers and a C-beta primer amplified TCRB from RNA. Input was around 0.5 ug total RNA, reverse-transcribed with a C-beta primer. TCRdb re-derived calls from the multiplex PCR reads in MiXCR, one entry per CDR3 protein. This sample carries some 15,000 distinct CDR3 sequences, approximately 71% of them seen once, and the ten largest clones take about 50%. To note about this clonotype: Antigen specificity is unknown. At one boundary the junction diverges from the germline segment, which might be a read error.

In germline, CDR1 is MGHRA, CDR2 YSYEKL. The CDR3 is 13 amino acids. Study-level findings and limits: T cells were not sorted into functional subsets. Detected clone frequencies may not reflect cell counts, being RNA-based. The TCR and somatic mutation analysis included just one glioblastoma patient.

The chain carries TRBV4-1 and TRBJ1-1, with unresolved D. The sequence derives from a male donor with glioblastoma. Specimen: brain tumor tissue. Written as DNA, the CDR3 is TGCGCCAGCAGCCAAGGGATTTTGACTGGAGCTCTCTTT. This gives the protein CASSQGILTGALF.